What follows is one T cell receptor (beta chain) and its context. The source of the sample is a study of glioma-infiltrating T cells. TCR alpha and beta CDR3 regions were amplified from RNA using iRepertoire nested multiplex PCR. One entry per CDR3 protein, called by TCRdb with MiXCR from the multiplex PCR reads. Of around 140,000 distinct CDR3 sequences detected, around 42% appear once; the ten largest clones hold 20% to 25%. The germline V gene has CDR1 LNHDA and CDR2 SQIVND (reference sequence). There are 11 residues in the CDR3. The ends were cut back, 8 bases at V and 4 bases at J, with 8 bases in the middle.

The sequencing sample was made of glioma tissue, nonneoplastic brain tissue, or PBMCs (not recorded which). The TCR sequence derives from a human donor with low-grade glioma or glioblastoma, undergoing nonglioma brain surgery, or in good health (not recorded which). The V and J genes are TRBV19 and TRBJ1-1; D call uncertain. The CDR3 region has the DNA TGTGCCAGTCGGTCCGGCACTGAAGCTTTCTTT. Protein sequence: CASRSGTEAFF.